What follows are 27 T cell receptor beta chains derived from one specimen sequenced in a study of T cell repertoires in ileal Crohn's disease. Assay: immunoSEQ multiplex PCR; the TCRdb copy retains only in-frame clones and omits some. The sample carries tens of thousands of clones, 81% recorded once. The sequenced material came from ileal tissue. The receptor set was obtained from an adult with Crohn's disease.

The rearrangement links TRBV29-1 to TRBJ2-7; D uncertain. V was cut by 3 bases and J by 4 bases, with 7 bases left in between. Per the germline V gene, CDR1 is SQVTM and CDR2 is ANQGSEA. The CDR3 runs 11 residues. Here the CDR3 DNA reads TGCAGCGTTGACGACACGTACGAGCAGTACTTC. Encoded protein: CSVDDTYEQYF.

Comment on this clone: The same CDR3 also results from other DNA sequences found in this sample. The chain carries TRBV7-2 and TRBJ2-1, with D maybe TRBD1 (7 bases). CDR3 length: 16 amino acids. CDR1 and CDR2 from the germline V gene are SGHTA and FQGNSA. Trimming left V 1 base short and J 4 bases short, with 14 bases between. The CDR3 region is CASSLVAGTAYNEQFF. The DNA for the CDR3 is TGTGCCAGCAGCTTAGTCGCGGGGACAGCTTACAATGAGCAGTTCTTC.

This chain connects TRBV10-3 to TRBJ2-3; 11 nucleotides agree with TRBD2. Germline-derived CDR1 and CDR2 are ENHRY and SYGVKD. This CDR3 contains 13 residues. With V trimmed by 6 bases and J by 4 bases, 0 bases remained unmatched. CDR3 in amino acids: CAIRLAGADTQYF. The CDR3 DNA reads TGTGCCATCAGACTAGCGGGGGCAGATACGCAGTATTTT.

The gene calls are TRBV2 and TRBJ2-5; 16 positions match TRBD2. Trimming removed 0 bases from V and 1 base from J; junction bases left unmatched: 8. In germline, CDR1 is SNHLY, CDR2 FYNNEI. This CDR3 is built from 20 residues. For the CDR3, the DNA is TGTGCCAGCAGTGAAGCCGGGACTAGCGGGGGGGCACGAGTCCAAGAGACCCAGTACTTC. Its translation is CASSEAGTSGGARVQETQYF.

This clone was observed a handful of times. The chain carries TRBV14 and TRBJ1-4; D is uncertain. CDR3 length: 14 amino acids. In germline, CDR1 is SGHDN, CDR2 FVKESK. Trimming took 0 bases from V and 8 from J, leaving 10 bases between them. DNA of the CDR3: TGTGCCAGCAGCCAAGATCGGGGTGGGGAAAAACTGTTTTTT. This codes for CASSQDRGGEKLFF.

The CDR3 sequence: CASTTGGPETQYF. CDR3 nucleotides: TGTGCCAGCACTACCGGGGGGCCCGAGACCCAGTACTTC. The chain is built from TRBV7-2 and TRBJ2-5, with D perhaps matching TRBD2 (7 bases). Germline V CDR1 and CDR2: SGHTA, FQGNSA. With 7 bases removed from V and 5 bases from J, the gap between germline ends came to 14 bases. The CDR3 is 13 amino acids.

This clone appeared a few times. The chain links TRBV7-2 to TRBJ2-3, with TRBD2 matching over 11 bases. V was clipped by 1 base and J by 6 bases; unmatched bases: 6. This CDR3 is built from 16 residues. Germline CDR1 reads SGHTA; CDR2 reads FQGNSA. The CDR3 DNA follows: TGTGCCAGCAGCTTAGTCGTAGCGGGGGGGCGGGATACGCAGTATTTT. Amino acids: CASSLVVAGGRDTQYF. Full variable domain (rest looked up from reference TRBV7-2 and TRBJ2-3): GAGVSQSPSNKVTEKGKDVELRCDPISGHTALYWYRQSLGQGLEFLIYFQGNSAPDKSGLPSDRFSAERTGGSVSTLTIQRTQQEDSAVYLCASSLVVAGGRDTQYFGPGTRLTVL.

The V call is TRBV18, the J call TRBJ2-7; a weak D match, TRBD1 (6 bases). This CDR3 spans 15 amino acids. In germline, CDR1 is KGHSH, CDR2 LQKENI. Trimming pared 3 bases from V and 2 bases from J, leaving 14 bases between. This CDR3 is CASSPGTTDPYEQYF. CDR3 in DNA: TGTGCCAGCTCACCCGGGACAACCGACCCCTACGAGCAGTACTTC. Filled out from reference TRBV18 and TRBJ2-7, the complete variable domain reads NAGVMQNPRHLVRRRGQEARLRCSPMKGHSHVYWYRQLPEEGLKFMVYLQKENIIDESGMPKERFSAEFPKEGPSILRIQQVVRGDSAAYFCASSPGTTDPYEQYFGPGTRLTVT.

This clone came up once. The chain links TRBV5-6 to TRBJ2-1; TRBD2 agrees at 12 bases. Germline assignment: CDR1 SGHDT and CDR2 YYEEEE. The CDR3 length is 17 residues. J was trimmed by 7 bases and V by 1 base; bases with no gene match: 9. The CDR3 is CASSLRRLAGDSNEQFF. CDR3 sequence (DNA): TGTGCCAGCAGCTTGCGCCGACTAGCGGGGGATTCAAATGAGCAGTTCTTC.

This chain links TRBV9 with TRBJ2-7; D gene ambiguous. Trimming stripped 0 bases from V and 5 bases from J, with 6 bases between. Germline V gene data show CDR1 as SGDLS and CDR2 as YYNGEE. The CDR3 extends over 12 amino acids. The CDR3 region is CASSVDEDEQYF. DNA of the CDR3: TGTGCCAGCAGCGTAGATGAGGACGAGCAGTACTTC. Complete variable domain (other parts from reference TRBV9 and TRBJ2-7): DSGVTQTPKHLITATGQRVTLRCSPRSGDLSVYWYQQSLDQGLQFLIQYYNGEERAKGNILERFSAQQFPDLHSELNLSSLELGDSALYFCASSVDEDEQYFGPGTRLTVT.

The chain couples TRBV19 to TRBJ2-7, with D tentatively TRBD2 (6 bases). Germline CDR1 is LNHDA and CDR2 is SQIVND (reference sequence). There are 15 residues in the CDR3. V lost 5 bases to trimming and J lost 7 bases, with 21 bases between them. CDR3 nucleotides: TGTGCCAGTAGTTCGCTTTCTCGGGGGTTTGGGGAGCAGTACTTC. It translates to CASSSLSRGFGEQYF.

This clone was counted only a few times. The V call is TRBV5-8, the J call TRBJ2-2; D may be TRBD2 (6 bases). This CDR3 region has 16 residues. V shed 1 base and J shed 2 bases, with 12 bases lying between them. In germline, CDR1 is SGHTS, CDR2 YDEGEE. CDR3 residues: CASSLFGGINTGELFF. In DNA form, the CDR3 reads TGTGCCAGCAGCTTGTTTGGGGGGATTAACACCGGGGAGCTGTTTTTT.

This sequence joins TRBV6-6 and TRBJ2-2, with 9 nucleotides matching TRBD1. This CDR3 spans 15 amino acids. Germline trimming cut 6 bases from V and 5 bases from J; bases unmatched to any gene: 7. Germline-derived CDR1 and CDR2 are MNHNY and SVGAGI (reference sequence). This chain's CDR3 is CASRTDRGVTGELFF. The CDR3 DNA follows: TGTGCCAGCAGAACGGACAGGGGAGTGACCGGGGAGCTGTTTTTT.

The chain recombines TRBV7-2 with TRBJ2-7; 10 bases line up with TRBD1. Germline trimming cut 3 bases from V and 9 bases from J; bases unmatched to any gene: 17. CDR3 length: 17 amino acids. CDR1 and CDR2 from the germline V gene are SGHTA and FQGNSA. The CDR3: CASSFAPATGGLSGQYF. As DNA, the CDR3 is TGTGCCAGCAGCTTTGCCCCAGCGACAGGGGGCCTGTCAGGGCAGTACTTC.

This chain uses TRBV4-3 with TRBJ2-3; 12 nucleotides agree with TRBD2. The germline V gene has CDR1 LGHNA and CDR2 YSLEER. V lost 0 bases and J lost 4; bases outside the gene matches: 8. This CDR3 region has 18 residues. CDR3 nucleotide sequence: TGCGCCAGCAGCCAAGACCTCCAGACTAGCGGGGGAGCAGATACGCAGTATTTT. It codes for CASSQDLQTSGGADTQYF.

The chain employs TRBV19 and TRBJ1-5; TRBD1 matches at 11 bases. CDR3 length: 17 amino acids. Germline-derived CDR1 and CDR2 are LNHDA and SQIVND (reference sequence). Germline trimming cut 3 bases from V and 5 bases from J; bases unmatched to any gene: 9. The CDR3 reads CASSISPADRGHQPQHF. CDR3 nucleotide sequence: TGTGCCAGTAGTATTAGTCCCGCGGACAGGGGGCATCAGCCCCAGCATTTT.

The chain joins TRBV9 to TRBJ1-5; D remains ambiguous. Germline assignment: CDR1 SGDLS and CDR2 YYNGEE. The length of the CDR3 is 17 residues. Trimming removed 1 base at V and 0 bases at J, with 14 bases between. The chain's CDR3 is CASSVSRAPYSNQPQHF. The CDR3 DNA reads as TGTGCCAGCAGCGTATCGAGGGCTCCGTATAGCAATCAGCCCCAGCATTTT.

This clone came up once. The chain has TRBV5-1 and TRBJ1-2; TRBD1 matches 8 bases. V lost 2 bases, J lost 6 bases, and 6 bases stayed unmatched. This CDR3 is 14 amino acids long. The germline V gene encodes CDR1 SGHRS and CDR2 YFSETQ. The CDR3 DNA sequence: TGCGCCAGCAGCTTATCCAGGGGGCAAGATGGCTACACCTTC. This sequence encodes CASSLSRGQDGYTF.

This rearrangement joins TRBV18 to TRBJ2-2, with D possibly matching TRBD1 (6 bases). From germline, CDR1 is KGHSH and CDR2 LQKENI. The CDR3 extends over 16 amino acids. V was cut by 6 bases and J by 1 base, with 15 bases left in between. As DNA, the CDR3 is TGTGCCAGCTCCCAATCCCAGGGACAGAACACCGGGGAGCTGTTTTTT. Protein: CASSQSQGQNTGELFF.

This chain connects TRBV7-9 to TRBJ1-5, with TRBD1 matching over 7 bases. The CDR3 loop spans 15 amino acids. The ends lost 5 bases at V and 2 bases at J; junction bases unmatched: 6. From germline, CDR1 is SEHNR and CDR2 FQNEAQ (reference sequence). CDR3 nucleotide sequence: TGTGCCAGCAGCCCAGGCAGGGGGGGCAATCAGCCCCAGCATTTT. Amino acids: CASSPGRGGNQPQHF. The complete variable domain, with remaining parts taken from reference TRBV7-9 and TRBJ1-5, reads DTGVSQNPRHKITKRGQNVTFRCDPISEHNRLYWYRQTLGQGPEFLTYFQNEAQLEKSRLLSDRFSAERPKGSFSTLEIQRTEQGDSAMYLCASSPGRGGNQPQHFGDGTRLSIL.

CDR3 in amino acids: CASSSGPDYGYTF. Written as DNA, the CDR3 is TGTGCCAGCAGCTCAGGGCCAGACTATGGCTACACCTTC. V is TRBV7-2 and J is TRBJ1-2; D might be TRBD1 (5 bases). V lost 4 bases and J lost 3, with 9 bases in between. The length of the CDR3 is 13 residues. The germline V gene has CDR1 SGHTA and CDR2 FQGNSA.

The rearrangement links TRBV7-9 to TRBJ1-1; no clear D. Germline assignment: CDR1 SEHNR and CDR2 FQNEAQ (reference sequence). The V end lost 5 bases, the J end lost 8 bases, and 24 bases lay between the germline ends. This CDR3 has 16 residues. The CDR3 DNA follows: TGTGCCAGCAGCGCCTTTAAGGGAGGAAACACTGAAGAAGCTTTCTTT. This encodes CASSAFKGGNTEEAFF.

The V gene is TRBV7-8, the J gene TRBJ2-7; 8 bases agree with TRBD1. The V and J ends lost 5 bases and 1 base, in that order; junction bases with no gene match: 10. The CDR3 is 16 amino acids. Germline V gene sequence: CDR1 SGHVS, CDR2 FQNEAQ. The DNA for the CDR3 is TGTGCCAGCAGCCCCCGCCAGGGGGCCCAATCCTACGAGCAGTACTTC. Protein: CASSPRQGAQSYEQYF. The variable domain in full, completed from reference TRBV7-8 and TRBJ2-7, reads GAGVSQSPRYKVAKRGQDVALRCDPISGHVSLFWYQQALGQGPEFLTYFQNEAQLDKSGLPSDRFFAERPEGSVSTLKIQRTQQEDSAVYLCASSPRQGAQSYEQYFGPGTRLTVT.

This clone was seen a few times. Other DNA sequences in this specimen translate into the identical CDR3. The rearrangement links TRBV5-1 to TRBJ1-3; possibly TRBD1 for D (6 bases). This CDR3 is 15 amino acids long. Deletions cut 3 bases from V and 0 bases from J, with 10 bases between. Germline V lookup: CDR1 SGHRS, CDR2 YFSETQ. CDR3 nucleotide sequence: TGCGCCAGCAGCTCCACAGGGCTCTCTGGAAACACCATATATTTT. Its translation: CASSSTGLSGNTIYF.

V is TRBV5-6 and J is TRBJ1-5; 12 positions match TRBD1. V lost 4 bases, J lost 6 bases, and 11 bases stayed unmatched. The CDR3 is made up of 17 amino acids. CDR1 and CDR2 (germline): SGHDT, YYEEEE. The chain's CDR3 is CASSLLSGTGGLQPQHF. In DNA form, the CDR3 reads TGTGCCAGCAGCCTTTTGTCCGGGACAGGGGGCCTTCAGCCCCAGCATTTT.

CDR3 sequence: CASSSRQDSYEQYF. Here the CDR3 DNA reads TGTGCCAGCAGTTCTCGACAGGACTCCTACGAGCAGTACTTC. The V and J genes are TRBV6-5 and TRBJ2-7; tentative D call: TRBD1 (6 bases). This CDR3 comprises 14 residues. Trimming took 4 bases from V and 0 from J, leaving 10 bases between them. Germline V gives CDR1 MNHEY, CDR2 SVGAGI.

This chain uses TRBV11-3 with TRBJ2-1; D is possibly TRBD2 (6 bases). The CDR3 length is 13 residues. Germline V CDR1 and CDR2: SGHNT, YENEEA. Trimming cost V 5 bases and J 10 bases, with 15 bases left between them. CDR3: CASSDKSGLEQFF. The CDR3 DNA reads TGTGCCAGCAGCGACAAAAGCGGACTAGAGCAGTTCTTC.